The clone carrying this T cell receptor beta chain was seen a single time. In the original workflow: Estimation of nucleated cell counts was performed using reference gene primer amplification. Only in-frame clones appear in the TCRdb table, and some are missing; sequencing was by immunoSEQ multiplex PCR. V and J calls and clone size are those listed in that table; D and trimming were worked out from the DNA. The repertoire holds 93,000 or so clones, roughly nine tenths seen once, with around 3.7% in the top ten. This sample is part of a study of blood T cell repertoires in COVID-19. V was pared by 2 bases and J by 0 bases, with 7 bases between. The germline gives CDR1 SEHNR, CDR2 FQNEAQ (reference sequence). This CDR3 comprises 14 residues.

The receptor's source is a woman aged 60-75 years with acute or convalescent COVID-19. The sample consisted of peripheral blood. The J gene is TRBJ1-2, the V gene TRBV7-9, with D unclear. The CDR3 loop is CASSLTTTNYGYTF. For the CDR3, the DNA is TGTGCCAGCAGCTTAACGACAACTAACTATGGCTACACCTTC.